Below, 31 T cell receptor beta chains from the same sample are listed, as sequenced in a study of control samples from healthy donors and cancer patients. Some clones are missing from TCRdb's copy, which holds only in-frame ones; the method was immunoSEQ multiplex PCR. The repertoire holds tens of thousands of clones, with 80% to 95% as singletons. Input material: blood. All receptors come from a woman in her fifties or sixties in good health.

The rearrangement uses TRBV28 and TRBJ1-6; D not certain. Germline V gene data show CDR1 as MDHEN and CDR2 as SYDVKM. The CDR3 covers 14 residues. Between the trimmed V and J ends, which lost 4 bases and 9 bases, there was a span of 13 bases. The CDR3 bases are TGTGCCAGCAGTTCGCAGGTTCCCAGTTCACCCCTCCACTTT. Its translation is CASSSQVPSSPLHF.

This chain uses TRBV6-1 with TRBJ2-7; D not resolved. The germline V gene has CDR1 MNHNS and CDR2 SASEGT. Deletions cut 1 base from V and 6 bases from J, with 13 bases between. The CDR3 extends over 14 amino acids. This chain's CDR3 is CASSEVGYEGEQYF. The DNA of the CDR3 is TGTGCCAGCAGTGAAGTGGGGTATGAAGGCGAGCAGTACTTC.

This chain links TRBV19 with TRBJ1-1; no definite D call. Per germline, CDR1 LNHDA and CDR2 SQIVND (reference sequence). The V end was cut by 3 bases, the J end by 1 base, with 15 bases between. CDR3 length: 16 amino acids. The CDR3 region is CASSMWLLRENTEAFF. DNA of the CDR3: TGTGCCAGTAGTATGTGGCTCTTAAGGGAGAACACTGAAGCTTTCTTT.

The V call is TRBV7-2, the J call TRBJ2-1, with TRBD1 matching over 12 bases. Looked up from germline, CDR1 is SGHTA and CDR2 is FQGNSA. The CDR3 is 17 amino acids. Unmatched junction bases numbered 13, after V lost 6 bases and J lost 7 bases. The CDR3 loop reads CASRKRVGTGGVNEQFF. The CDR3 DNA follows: TGTGCCAGCAGAAAGCGGGTTGGGACAGGGGGCGTAAATGAGCAGTTCTTC.

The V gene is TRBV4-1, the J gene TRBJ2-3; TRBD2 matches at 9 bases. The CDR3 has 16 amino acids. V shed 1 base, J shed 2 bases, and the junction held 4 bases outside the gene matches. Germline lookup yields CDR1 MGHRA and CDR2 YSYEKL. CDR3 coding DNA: TGCGCCAGCAGCCAAGTCGGCGGGGGGGCCACAGATACGCAGTATTTT. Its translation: CASSQVGGGATDTQYF.

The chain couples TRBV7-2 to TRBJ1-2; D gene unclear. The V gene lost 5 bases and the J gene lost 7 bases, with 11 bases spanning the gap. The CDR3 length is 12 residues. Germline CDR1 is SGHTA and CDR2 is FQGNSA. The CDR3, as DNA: TGTGCCAGCAGCGATCGACCAGGTGGCTACACCTTC. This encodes CASSDRPGGYTF.

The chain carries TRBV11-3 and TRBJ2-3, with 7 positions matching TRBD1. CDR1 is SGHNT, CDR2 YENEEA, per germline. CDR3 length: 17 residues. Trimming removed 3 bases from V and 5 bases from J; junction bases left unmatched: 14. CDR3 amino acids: CASSLGFAKPGGDTQYF. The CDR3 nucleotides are TGTGCCAGCAGCTTGGGGTTTGCGAAACCAGGGGGAGATACGCAGTATTTT.

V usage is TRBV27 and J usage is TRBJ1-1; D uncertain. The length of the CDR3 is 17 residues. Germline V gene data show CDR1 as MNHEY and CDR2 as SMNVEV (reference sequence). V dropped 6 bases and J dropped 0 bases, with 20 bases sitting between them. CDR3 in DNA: TGTGCCAGCAGACTAAAGCCATCGTGGGGTATGAACACTGAAGCTTTCTTT. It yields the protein CASRLKPSWGMNTEAFF.

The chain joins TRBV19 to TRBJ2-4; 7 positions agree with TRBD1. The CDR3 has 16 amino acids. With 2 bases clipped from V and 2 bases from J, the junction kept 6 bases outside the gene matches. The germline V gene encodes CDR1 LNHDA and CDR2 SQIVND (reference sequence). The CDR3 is CASSIQTGRSKNIQYF. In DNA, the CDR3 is TGTGCCAGTAGTATACAGACAGGGCGCTCCAAAAACATTCAGTACTTC.

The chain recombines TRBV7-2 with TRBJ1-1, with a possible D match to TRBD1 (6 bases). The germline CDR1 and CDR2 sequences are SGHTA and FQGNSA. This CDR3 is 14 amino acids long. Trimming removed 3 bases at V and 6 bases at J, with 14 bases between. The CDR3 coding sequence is TGTGCCAGCAGCTTTGTTAGGGGGTCTGCTGAAGCTTTCTTT. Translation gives CASSFVRGSAEAFF.

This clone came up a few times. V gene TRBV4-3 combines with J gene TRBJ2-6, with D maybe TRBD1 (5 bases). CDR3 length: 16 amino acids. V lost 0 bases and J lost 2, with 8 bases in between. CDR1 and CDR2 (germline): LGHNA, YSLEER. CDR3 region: CASSQERGTGANVLTF. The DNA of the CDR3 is TGCGCCAGCAGCCAAGAAAGGGGCACTGGGGCCAACGTCCTGACTTTC.

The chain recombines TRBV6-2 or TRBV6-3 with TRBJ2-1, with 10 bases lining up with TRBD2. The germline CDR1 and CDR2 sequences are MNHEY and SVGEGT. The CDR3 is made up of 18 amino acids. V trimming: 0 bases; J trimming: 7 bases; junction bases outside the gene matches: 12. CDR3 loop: CASSYSSSGGMGKNEQFF. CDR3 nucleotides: TGTGCCAGCAGTTACTCGTCTAGCGGGGGTATGGGGAAAAATGAGCAGTTCTTC.

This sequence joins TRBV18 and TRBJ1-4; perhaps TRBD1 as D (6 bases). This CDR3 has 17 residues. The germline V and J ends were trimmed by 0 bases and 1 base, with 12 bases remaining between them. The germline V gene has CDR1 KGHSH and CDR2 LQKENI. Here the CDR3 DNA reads TGTGCCAGCTCACCACCGAGCCAGGGGATAACTAATGAAAAACTGTTTTTT. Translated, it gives CASSPPSQGITNEKLFF.

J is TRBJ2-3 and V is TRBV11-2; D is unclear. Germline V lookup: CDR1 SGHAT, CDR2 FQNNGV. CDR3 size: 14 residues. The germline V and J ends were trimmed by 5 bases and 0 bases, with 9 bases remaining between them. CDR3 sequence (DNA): TGTGCCAGCAGCAAGTTAACTAGCACAGATACGCAGTATTTT. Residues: CASSKLTSTDTQYF.

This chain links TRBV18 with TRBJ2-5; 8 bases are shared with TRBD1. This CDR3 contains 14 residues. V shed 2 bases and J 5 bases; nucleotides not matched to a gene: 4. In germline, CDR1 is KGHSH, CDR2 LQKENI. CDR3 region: CASSPATGVETQYF. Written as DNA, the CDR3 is TGTGCCAGCTCACCAGCGACAGGGGTGGAGACCCAGTACTTC.

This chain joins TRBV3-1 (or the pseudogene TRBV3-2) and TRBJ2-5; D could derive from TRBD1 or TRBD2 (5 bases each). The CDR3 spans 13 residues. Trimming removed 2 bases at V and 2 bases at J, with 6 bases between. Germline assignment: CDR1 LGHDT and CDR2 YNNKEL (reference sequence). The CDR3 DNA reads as TGTGCCAGCAGCCAATGGGGGCAAGAGACCCAGTACTTC. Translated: CASSQWGQETQYF.

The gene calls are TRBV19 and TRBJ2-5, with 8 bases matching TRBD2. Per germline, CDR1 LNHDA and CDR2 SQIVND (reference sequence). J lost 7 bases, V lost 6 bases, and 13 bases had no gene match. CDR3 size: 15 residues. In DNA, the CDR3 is TGTGCCAGTAGAGCAAGCGGGGGCCCCCGAGGGACCCAGTACTTC. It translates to CASRASGGPRGTQYF.

The CDR3 DNA follows: TGTGCCAGCAGCCCGGGGACAAGGCCTGAAGCTTTCTTT. Amino acid sequence: CASSPGTRPEAFF. The V and J genes are TRBV5-5 and TRBJ1-1, with a tentative D call TRBD1 (6 bases). V was cut by 4 bases and J by 6 bases, with 13 bases left in between. The germline gives CDR1 SGHKS, CDR2 YYEKEE (reference sequence). This CDR3 has 13 amino acids. Combining the CDR3 with reference TRBV5-5 and TRBJ1-1 gives the whole variable domain DAGVTQSPTHLIKTRGQQVTLRCSPISGHKSVSWYQQVLGQGPQFIFQYYEKEERGRGNFPDRFSARQFPNYSSELNVNALLLGDSALYLCASSPGTRPEAFFGQGTRLTVV.

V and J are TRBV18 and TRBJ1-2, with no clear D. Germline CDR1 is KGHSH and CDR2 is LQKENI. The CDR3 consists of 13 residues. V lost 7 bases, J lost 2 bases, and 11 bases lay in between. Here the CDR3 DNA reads TGTGCCAGCTTTGGAGAGCTAAACTATGGCTACACCTTC. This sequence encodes CASFGELNYGYTF.

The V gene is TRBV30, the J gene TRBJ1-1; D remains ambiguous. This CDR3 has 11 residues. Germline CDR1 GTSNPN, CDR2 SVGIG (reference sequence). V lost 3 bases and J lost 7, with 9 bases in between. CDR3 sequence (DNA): TGTGCCTGGAGAGACTACCATGAAGCTTTCTTT. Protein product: CAWRDYHEAFF.

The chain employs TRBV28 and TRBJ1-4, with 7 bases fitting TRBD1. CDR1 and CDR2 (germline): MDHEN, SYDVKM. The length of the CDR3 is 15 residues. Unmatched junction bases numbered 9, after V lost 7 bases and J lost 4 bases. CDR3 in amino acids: CASIPGGRGNEKLFF. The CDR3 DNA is TGTGCCAGCATCCCAGGGGGGCGAGGTAATGAAAAACTGTTTTTT.

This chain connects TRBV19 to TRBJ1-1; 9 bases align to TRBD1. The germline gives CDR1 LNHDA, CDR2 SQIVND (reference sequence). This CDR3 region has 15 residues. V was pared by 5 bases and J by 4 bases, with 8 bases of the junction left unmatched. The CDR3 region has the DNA TGTGCCAGTAGTCTATTCCGGGACAGGGCCACTGAAGCTTTCTTT. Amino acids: CASSLFRDRATEAFF. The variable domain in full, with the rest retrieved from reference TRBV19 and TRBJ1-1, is DGGITQSPKYLFRKEGQNVTLSCEQNLNHDAMYWYRQDPGQGLRLIYYSQIVNDFQKGDIAEGYSVSREKKESFPLTVTSAQKNPTAFYLCASSLFRDRATEAFFGQGTRLTVV.

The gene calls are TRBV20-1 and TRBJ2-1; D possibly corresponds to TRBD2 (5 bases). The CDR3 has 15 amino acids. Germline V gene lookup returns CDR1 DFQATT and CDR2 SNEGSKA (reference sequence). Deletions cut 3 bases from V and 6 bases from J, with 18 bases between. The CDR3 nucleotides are TGCAGTGCTAGTGGACCGAGAGGGTCCCGCAATGAGCAGTTCTTC. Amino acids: CSASGPRGSRNEQFF.

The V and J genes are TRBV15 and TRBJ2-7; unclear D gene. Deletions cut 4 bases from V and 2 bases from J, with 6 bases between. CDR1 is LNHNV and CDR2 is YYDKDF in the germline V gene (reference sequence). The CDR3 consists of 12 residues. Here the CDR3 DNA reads TGTGCCACCAGCATAGGTCCCTACGAGCAGTACTTC. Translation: CATSIGPYEQYF. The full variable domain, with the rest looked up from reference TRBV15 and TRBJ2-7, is DAMVIQNPRYQVTQFGKPVTLSCSQTLNHNVMYWYQQKSSQAPKLLFHYYDKDFNNEADTPDNFQSRRPNTSFCFLDIRSPGLGDTAMYLCATSIGPYEQYFGPGTRLTVT.

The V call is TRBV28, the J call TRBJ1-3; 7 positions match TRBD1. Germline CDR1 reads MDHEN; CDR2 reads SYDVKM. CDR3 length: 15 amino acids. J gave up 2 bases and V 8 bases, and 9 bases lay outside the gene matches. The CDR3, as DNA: TGTGCCAGCGGGATCACAGGGGCGACTGGAAACACCATATATTTT. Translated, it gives CASGITGATGNTIYF. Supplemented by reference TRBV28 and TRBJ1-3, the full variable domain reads DVKVTQSSRYLVKRTGEKVFLECVQDMDHENMFWYRQDPGLGLRLIYFSYDVKMKEKGDIPEGYSVSREKKERFSLILESASTNQTSMYLCASGITGATGNTIYFGEGSWLTVV.

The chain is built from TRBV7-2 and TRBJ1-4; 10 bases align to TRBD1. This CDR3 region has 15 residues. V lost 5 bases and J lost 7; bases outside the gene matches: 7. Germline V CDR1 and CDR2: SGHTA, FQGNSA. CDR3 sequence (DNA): TGTGCCAGCAGCCGCTCCGGGACAGGGGTTGAAAAACTGTTTTTT. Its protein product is CASSRSGTGVEKLFF.

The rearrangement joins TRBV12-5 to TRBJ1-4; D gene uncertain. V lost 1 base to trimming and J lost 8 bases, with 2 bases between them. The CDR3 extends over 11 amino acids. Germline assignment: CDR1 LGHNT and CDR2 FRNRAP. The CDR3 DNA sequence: TGTGCTAGTGGTTTGGAGGAAAAACTGTTTTTT. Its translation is CASGLEEKLFF. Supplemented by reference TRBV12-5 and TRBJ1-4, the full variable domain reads DARVTQTPRHKVTEMGQEVTMRCQPILGHNTVFWYRQTMMQGLELLAYFRNRAPLDDSGMPKDRFSAEMPDATLATLKIQPSEPRDSAVYFCASGLEEKLFFGSGTQLSVL.

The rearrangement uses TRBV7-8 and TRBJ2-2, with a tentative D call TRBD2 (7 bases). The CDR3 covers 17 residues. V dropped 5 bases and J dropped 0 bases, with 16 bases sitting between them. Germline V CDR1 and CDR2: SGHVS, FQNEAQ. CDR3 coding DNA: TGTGCCAGCAGCCCTAGGGGGGGGACATCGAACACCGGGGAGCTGTTTTTT. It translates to CASSPRGGTSNTGELFF.

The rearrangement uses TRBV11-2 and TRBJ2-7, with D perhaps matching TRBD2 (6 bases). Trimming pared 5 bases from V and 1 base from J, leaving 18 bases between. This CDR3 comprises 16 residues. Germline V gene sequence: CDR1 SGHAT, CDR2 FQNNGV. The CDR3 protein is CASSQVAGTFSYEQYF. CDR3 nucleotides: TGTGCCAGCAGCCAAGTCGCCGGGACTTTTTCCTACGAGCAGTACTTC.

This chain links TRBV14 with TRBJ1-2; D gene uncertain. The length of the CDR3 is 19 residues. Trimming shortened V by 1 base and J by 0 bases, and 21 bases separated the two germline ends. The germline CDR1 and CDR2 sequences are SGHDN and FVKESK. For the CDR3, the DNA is TGTGCCAGCAGCCAAGGATTTCGGCGGGGAATCCTGACTAACTATGGCTACACCTTC. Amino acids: CASSQGFRRGILTNYGYTF.

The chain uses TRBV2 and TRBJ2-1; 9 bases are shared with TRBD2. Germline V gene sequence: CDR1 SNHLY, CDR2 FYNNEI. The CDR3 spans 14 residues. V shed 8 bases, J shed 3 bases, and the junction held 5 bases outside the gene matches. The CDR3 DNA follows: TGTGCCAGCGGTAGCGGGGGCAGCTACAATGAGCAGTTCTTC. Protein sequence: CASGSGGSYNEQFF.